This T cell receptor beta chain was identified during a study of shared clonotypes between healthy human individuals. As for the study in general: Per-donor plates numbered three CD4 naive, three CD4 memory, two CD8 naive and one CD8 memory.

V lost 6 bases, J lost 0 bases, and 6 bases lay in between. Germline V CDR1 and CDR2: MDHEN, SYDVKM. There are 14 residues in the CDR3. Using immunoSEQ multiplex PCR, the repertoire was profiled, and TCRdb retains in-frame clones only, with some absent. The sample records 740,000 or so clones, roughly 72% being singletons. The rearrangement links TRBV28 to TRBJ2-6; no definite D call. The sequence derives from a woman aged 25 to 45 in good health. The specimen was memory CD4+ T cells sorted from blood. As to subset: CD45RA-negative fraction. Written as DNA, the CDR3 is TGTGCCAGCAGGACAATCTCTGGGGCCAACGTCCTGACTTTC. Its protein product is CASRTISGANVLTF.